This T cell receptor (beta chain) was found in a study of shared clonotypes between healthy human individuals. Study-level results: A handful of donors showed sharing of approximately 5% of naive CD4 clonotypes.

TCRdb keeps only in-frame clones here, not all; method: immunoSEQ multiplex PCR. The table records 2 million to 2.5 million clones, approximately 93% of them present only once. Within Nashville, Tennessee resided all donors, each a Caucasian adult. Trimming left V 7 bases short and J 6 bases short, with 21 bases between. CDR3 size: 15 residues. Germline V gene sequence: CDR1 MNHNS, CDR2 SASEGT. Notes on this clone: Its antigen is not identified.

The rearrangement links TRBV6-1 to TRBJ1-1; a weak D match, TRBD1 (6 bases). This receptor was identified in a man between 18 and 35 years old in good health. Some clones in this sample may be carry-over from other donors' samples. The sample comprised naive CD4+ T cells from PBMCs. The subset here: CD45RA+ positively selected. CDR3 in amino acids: CASTDYRGLWAEAFF. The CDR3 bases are TGTGCCAGCACCGATTATCGGGGGCTTTGGGCTGAAGCTTTCTTT.